The subject of this entry is one T cell receptor (beta chain). Its antigen remains unknown. TCRbeta libraries were built with three rounds of nested PCR, modified from ARM-PCR. TCRdb called the multiplex PCR reads again in MiXCR, with one record for every CDR3 protein. The sample gives some 80,000 distinct CDR3 sequences, 72% of which show up once; around 9.5% is in the top ten. This sample's RNA came from whole unsorted tissue. This entry belongs to a study of tumor and adjacent non-tumor tissue in lung cancer. Study at large: Patients comprised roughly 12 adenocarcinoma, 2 squamous cell carcinoma and 1 small cell lung cancer.

The CDR3 covers 15 residues. CDR1 MNHNS and CDR2 SASEGT come from the germline V gene. V shed 7 bases and J 10 bases; nucleotides not matched to a gene: 16. Study conclusions and caveats: Significantly higher TCR diversity was found in tumor than normal lung.

The rearrangement uses TRBV6-1 and TRBJ2-1; 7 bases line up with TRBD1. The TCR sequence derives from a woman aged 40 to 50 with non-small cell lung cancer. Sample: lung tumor tissue. CDR3 region: CASKLTGPGAIEQFF. CDR3 bases: TGTGCCAGCAAGTTGACAGGGCCTGGGGCAATCGAGCAGTTCTTC.